A single sample is the source of the 5 T cell receptor beta chains below, sequenced in a study of CD8+CD57+ T cells in acquired aplastic anemia. Using genomic DNA as the template, TCR beta VDJ and CDR3 profiling was carried out. TCRdb reanalysed the reads using MiXCR and keeps one entry per CDR3 protein. This table holds 180,000 or so distinct CDR3 sequences, roughly 48% found once. Sequencing was done on patients that had shown CD8+CD57+ cell expansion by flow cytometry. Material for sequencing was sorted CD4+, CD8+, or CD8+CD57+ T cells (not recorded which) from PBMCs. The source of these receptors is a human donor with aplastic anemia.

This clonotype was observed at least ten times. The J gene is TRBJ2-2, the V gene TRBV7-8; D is tentatively TRBD1 or TRBD2 (5 bases each). Trimming left V 3 bases short and J 8 bases short, with 13 bases between. Germline CDR1 is SGHVS and CDR2 is FQNEAQ. The CDR3 covers 14 residues. In DNA, the CDR3 is TGTGCCAGCAGCTTGGGGGTGGGTGTAGGGGAGCTGTTTTTT. This gives the protein CASSLGVGVGELFF.

The CDR3 sequence: CSARGLSSYEQYF. The CDR3 coding sequence is TGCAGTGCTAGGGGTCTTTCGTCCTACGAGCAGTACTTC. The chain combines TRBV20-1 with TRBJ2-7, with D hard to call. V dropped 3 bases and J dropped 1 base, with 10 bases sitting between them. CDR1 and CDR2 from the germline V gene are DFQATT and SNEGSKA (reference sequence). The CDR3 runs 13 residues.

The rearrangement uses TRBV29-1 and TRBJ2-3; tentative D call: TRBD2 (7 bases). CDR1 and CDR2 from the germline V gene are SQVTM and ANQGSEA. Between the trimmed V and J ends, which lost 6 bases and 0 bases, there was a span of 13 bases. The CDR3 consists of 14 residues. The DNA for the CDR3 is TGCAGCGTAGAGGGGGGGACTAGCACAGATACGCAGTATTTT. Its protein is CSVEGGTSTDTQYF.

The J gene is TRBJ2-5, the V gene TRBV19, with a tentative D call TRBD2 (7 bases). The V and J ends lost 11 bases and 5 bases respectively, with 21 bases between them. Germline V lookup: CDR1 LNHDA, CDR2 SQIVND (reference sequence). This CDR3 is built from 14 residues. CDR3 nucleotides: TGTGCCGGGAGAGGGGGAGGGGTTGAGGAGACCCAGTACTTC. This codes for CAGRGGGVEETQYF.

A note on this clonotype: At one of its ends the junction is not consistent with the germline gene, which may arise from a read error. The V gene is TRBV29-1, the J gene TRBJ1-2; no definite D call. The CDR3 consists of 10 residues. The germline gives CDR1 SQVTM, CDR2 ANQGSEA. In DNA form, the CDR3 reads TGCAGCGTCCGATCCTATGGCCACACCTTC. It is translated as CSVRSYGHTF.